This TCR beta chain was captured by sequencing in a study of blood T cell repertoires in COVID-19. For the study at large: In each case, the material was cDNA or gDNA derived from T cells, B-cell-depleted T cells, or PBMCs.

TCRdb keeps only in-frame clones here, not all; method: immunoSEQ multiplex PCR. This table has about 210,000 clones, approximately 81% appearing once. The germline V gene encodes CDR1 SGHRS and CDR2 YFSETQ. J gave up 5 bases and V 7 bases, and 14 bases lay outside the gene matches. The length of the CDR3 is 17 residues. The TCR sequence derives from a woman aged 50 to 65 with acute COVID-19. What was sequenced was PBMCs or T cells enriched from blood (not recorded which). The chain recombines TRBV5-1 with TRBJ2-3, with 12 bases matching TRBD2. The CDR3 nucleotides read TGCGCCAGCGTATTGCAGAGTGGACTAGCGGGGCAAGATACGCAGTATTTT. As protein: CASVLQSGLAGQDTQYF.